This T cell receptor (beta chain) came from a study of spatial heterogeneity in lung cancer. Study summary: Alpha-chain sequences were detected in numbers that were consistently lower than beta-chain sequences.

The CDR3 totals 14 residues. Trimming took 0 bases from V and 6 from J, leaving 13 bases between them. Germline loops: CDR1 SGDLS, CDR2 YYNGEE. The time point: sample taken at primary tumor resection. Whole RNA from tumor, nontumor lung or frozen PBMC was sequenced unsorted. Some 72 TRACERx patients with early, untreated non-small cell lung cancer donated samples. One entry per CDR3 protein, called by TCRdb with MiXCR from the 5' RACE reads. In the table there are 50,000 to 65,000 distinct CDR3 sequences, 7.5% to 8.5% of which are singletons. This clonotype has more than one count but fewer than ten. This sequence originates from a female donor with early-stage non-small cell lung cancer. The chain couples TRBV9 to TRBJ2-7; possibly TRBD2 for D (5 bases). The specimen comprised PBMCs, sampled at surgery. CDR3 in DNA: TGTGCCAGCAGCGTAGGAAGAGGGTCGAGCGAGCAGTACTTC. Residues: CASSVGRGSSEQYF.